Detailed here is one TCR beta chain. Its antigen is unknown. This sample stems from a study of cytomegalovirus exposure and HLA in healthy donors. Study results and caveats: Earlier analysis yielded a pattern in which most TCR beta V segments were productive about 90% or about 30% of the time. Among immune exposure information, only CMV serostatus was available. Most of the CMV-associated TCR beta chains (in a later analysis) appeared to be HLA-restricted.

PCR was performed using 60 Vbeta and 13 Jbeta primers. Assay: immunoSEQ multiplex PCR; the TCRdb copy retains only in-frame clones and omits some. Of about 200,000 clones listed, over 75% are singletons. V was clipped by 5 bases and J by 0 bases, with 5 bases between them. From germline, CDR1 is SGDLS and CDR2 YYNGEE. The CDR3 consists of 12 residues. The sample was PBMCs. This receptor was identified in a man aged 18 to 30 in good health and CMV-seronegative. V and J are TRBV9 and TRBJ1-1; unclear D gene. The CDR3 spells CASRAMNTEAFF. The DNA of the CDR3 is TGTGCCAGCAGAGCGATGAACACTGAAGCTTTCTTT.